This T cell receptor beta chain was recovered during a study of tumor-infiltrating lymphocytes in primary liver carcinoma. In the study overall: Participating patients were men and women between 30 and 69 years old. Tissue type made little difference to sample yields of roughly 3.5 to 7.5 million productive TCRbeta reads. Study results and caveats: With p = 0.039, the top-250-clone fraction in tumors significantly exceeded that in blood.

It was unsorted whole blood that yielded blood RNA, and germline DNA was also extracted. Before any surgery took place, about 3.8 milliliters of peripheral blood were collected. Concerning this clonotype: Its antigen is unidentified.

The CDR3 is made up of 12 amino acids. Germline V lookup: CDR1 SEHNR, CDR2 FQNEAQ (reference sequence). V was cut by 3 bases and J by 9 bases, with 9 bases left in between. Reverse transcription of approximately 0.55 ug total RNA with a constant-region primer produced TCR beta cDNA. Three nested multiplex PCR rounds, a slightly modified ARM-PCR, produced the libraries for TCR beta. With TRBV1-TRBV30 forward primers and a C-beta reverse primer, the first two PCR rounds were run for approximately 10 cycles each. Using its own MiXCR run on the multiplex PCR reads, TCRdb lists one record per CDR3 protein. The data show 310,000 or so distinct CDR3 sequences, around three fifths seen once.

The receptor was isolated from a woman in her twenties or thirties with primary liver carcinoma and hepatitis B virus infection. The material sequenced was peripheral blood. This chain uses TRBV7-9 with TRBJ1-5; TRBD1 might be the D (5 bases). CDR3 in DNA: TGTGCCAGCAGCTTCAGGGACGGGCCCCAGCATTTT. This encodes CASSFRDGPQHF.